The TCR beta chain under discussion was sequenced for a study of control samples from healthy donors and cancer patients. The assay was immunoSEQ multiplex PCR, and TCRdb's table has in-frame clones only and misses some. The table shows 140,000 or so clones, with 75% to 95% occurring only once. This clonotype originated in a man in his thirties or forties in good health. The source material was blood.

For the CDR3, the DNA is TGTGCCAGCAGTTACAGGGGGCGCACTGAAGCTTTCTTT. Amino acid sequence: CASSYRGRTEAFF. V and J are TRBV28 and TRBJ1-1, with 9 bases aligning to TRBD1. V lost 4 bases to trimming and J lost 4 bases; unmatched junction nucleotides: 1. This CDR3 contains 13 residues. The V gene's germline CDR1 is MDHEN and CDR2 SYDVKM.